The 14 T cell receptor beta chains reported below all come from one sample, sequenced in a study of technical replicates of blood from a few donors. Assay used: immunoSEQ multiplex PCR; TCRdb lists only in-frame clones, some missing. The sample has tens of thousands of clones, roughly 98% seen once. The sequencing input was T cells isolated from PBMCs. The receptors here all came from a human donor in good health.

This clone was seen a single time. The V and J genes are TRBV7-6 and TRBJ2-5; D is unresolved. The CDR3 runs 13 residues. The V gene's germline CDR1 is SGHVS and CDR2 FNYEAQ. The V end was cut by 5 bases, the J end by 1 base, with 8 bases between. The CDR3 loop reads CASSRRIQETQYF. Here the CDR3 DNA reads TGTGCCAGCAGCCGCAGGATCCAAGAGACCCAGTACTTC. Using reference TRBV7-6 and TRBJ2-5 for the parts outside the CDR3, the full variable domain is GAGVSQSPRYKVTKRGQDVALRCDPISGHVSLYWYRQALGQGPEFLTYFNYEAQQDKSGLPNDRFSAERPEGSISTLTIQRTEQRDSAMYRCASSRRIQETQYFGPGTRLLVL.

The chain employs TRBV27 and TRBJ2-7; TRBD1 matches at 7 bases. With 6 bases clipped from V and 2 bases from J, the junction kept 13 bases outside the gene matches. This CDR3 is 16 amino acids long. Germline CDR1 is MNHEY and CDR2 is SMNVEV (reference sequence). The CDR3 region is CASRPRGSSQTYEQYF. Here the CDR3 DNA reads TGTGCCAGCAGACCCAGGGGGTCATCTCAGACCTACGAGCAGTACTTC.

The gene calls are TRBV7-9 and TRBJ2-1, with TRBD2 matching 8 bases. CDR3 length: 15 amino acids. V lost 4 bases and J lost 7; bases outside the gene matches: 9. The germline V gene encodes CDR1 SEHNR and CDR2 FQNEAQ (reference sequence). In nucleotides, the CDR3 is TGTGCCAGCAGCTATGGACTAGCTCATAGAAATGAGCAGTTCTTC. It is translated as CASSYGLAHRNEQFF.

This clone showed up just once. This chain connects TRBV2 to TRBJ2-1; 10 positions match TRBD2. The germline V gene encodes CDR1 SNHLY and CDR2 FYNNEI. The CDR3 has 18 residues. The junction had 11 bases not matched to a gene; V was cut back by 0 bases and J by 6 bases. CDR3 amino acids: CASSEAQREGLIVNEQFF. CDR3 DNA: TGTGCCAGCAGTGAAGCACAGCGGGAGGGCCTTATTGTCAATGAGCAGTTCTTC.

The chain employs TRBV6-1 and TRBJ1-1, with 10 bases aligning to TRBD1. The V and J ends lost 6 bases and 6 bases, in that order; junction bases with no gene match: 10. Germline CDR1 and CDR2: MNHNS and SASEGT. This CDR3 has 15 residues. The CDR3 DNA reads TGTGCCAGCAGCGCCCCGACAGGGGGCATCGCTGAAGCTTTCTTT. Translating gives CASSAPTGGIAEAFF.

The chain uses TRBV4-1 and TRBJ2-1; 8 positions agree with TRBD1. Germline V gene data show CDR1 as MGHRA and CDR2 as YSYEKL. V gave up 0 bases and J gave up 8 bases; unmatched junction bases: 12. This CDR3 has 17 residues. The CDR3 sequence: CASSQDLRQGAADEQFF. CDR3 DNA: TGCGCCAGCAGCCAAGATCTGAGGCAGGGGGCGGCGGATGAGCAGTTCTTC.

This clone was observed once. V and J are TRBV10-3 and TRBJ2-7; 9 bases line up with TRBD1. From germline, CDR1 is ENHRY and CDR2 SYGVKD. V gave up 8 bases and J gave up 7 bases; unmatched junction bases: 6. The CDR3 runs 12 residues. The CDR3, as DNA: TGTGCCATCCGAGGGACAGGGATAGAGCAGTACTTC. Translating gives CAIRGTGIEQYF.

The rearrangement uses TRBV27 and TRBJ2-7, with TRBD2 matching over 7 bases. With V trimmed by 1 base and J by 3 bases, 3 bases remained unmatched. Germline V gene sequence: CDR1 MNHEY, CDR2 SMNVEV (reference sequence). The CDR3 contains 14 residues. The CDR3 reads CASSLFPSGYEQYF. CDR3 nucleotides: TGTGCCAGCAGTTTATTTCCTAGCGGCTACGAGCAGTACTTC.

The chain has TRBV28 and TRBJ1-5; D not certain. Germline lookup yields CDR1 MDHEN and CDR2 SYDVKM. The V end lost 3 bases, the J end lost 9 bases, and 9 bases lay between the germline ends. The CDR3 is 12 residues long. CDR3 nucleotides: TGTGCCAGCAGTTTTCGGGTGCGGCCCCAGCATTTT. Translating it yields CASSFRVRPQHF.

This sequence joins TRBV10-3 and TRBJ2-5; 10 bases match TRBD2. V lost 6 bases and J lost 4; bases outside the gene matches: 5. Germline CDR1 ENHRY, CDR2 SYGVKD. CDR3 length: 14 residues. CDR3 in amino acids: CAIRGTSEGETQYF. CDR3 DNA sequence: TGTGCCATCAGGGGGACTAGCGAGGGAGAGACCCAGTACTTC.

This chain joins TRBV29-1 and TRBJ2-3; 9 positions agree with TRBD2. This CDR3 is built from 13 residues. Trimming at V came to 8 bases and at J to 0 bases, leaving 3 bases not matched to a gene. CDR1 and CDR2 (germline): SQVTM, ANQGSEA. CDR3 in DNA: TGCAGCACTGGACTAGCGAGCACAGATACGCAGTATTTT. Amino acid sequence: CSTGLASTDTQYF.

The chain couples TRBV15 to TRBJ1-5, with 7 positions matching TRBD1. Trimming removed 4 bases from V and 4 bases from J; junction bases left unmatched: 1. This CDR3 contains 13 residues. CDR1 is LNHNV and CDR2 is YYDKDF in the germline V gene (reference sequence). CDR3 sequence reads: CATSTRGNQPQHF. For the CDR3, the DNA is TGTGCCACCAGCACCAGGGGGAATCAGCCCCAGCATTTT.

J is TRBJ2-2 and V is TRBV5-1; 8 nucleotides line up with TRBD1. J gave up 6 bases and V 3 bases, and 7 bases lay outside the gene matches. Germline V gives CDR1 SGHRS, CDR2 YFSETQ. The CDR3 covers 15 residues. This CDR3 reads CASSSPPGGPGELFF. DNA of the CDR3: TGCGCCAGCAGCTCCCCCCCAGGGGGCCCCGGGGAGCTGTTTTTT. Drawing the rest from reference TRBV5-1 and TRBJ2-2, the complete variable domain is KAGVTQTPRYLIKTRGQQVTLSCSPISGHRSVSWYQQTPGQGLQFLFEYFSETQRNKGNFPGRFSGRQFSNSRSEMNVSTLELGDSALYLCASSSPPGGPGELFFGEGSRLTVL.

This clone has just one count. J is TRBJ1-1 and V is TRBV15, with TRBD1 matching over 7 bases. Germline V gene sequence: CDR1 LNHNV, CDR2 YYDKDF (reference sequence). The CDR3 covers 18 residues. Losses at the gene ends were 0 bases for V and 0 bases for J; bases not matched to a gene: 10. CDR3 residues: CATSRDIYRGDLNTEAFF. Here the CDR3 DNA reads TGTGCCACCAGCAGAGATATTTACAGGGGTGATTTGAACACTGAAGCTTTCTTT.